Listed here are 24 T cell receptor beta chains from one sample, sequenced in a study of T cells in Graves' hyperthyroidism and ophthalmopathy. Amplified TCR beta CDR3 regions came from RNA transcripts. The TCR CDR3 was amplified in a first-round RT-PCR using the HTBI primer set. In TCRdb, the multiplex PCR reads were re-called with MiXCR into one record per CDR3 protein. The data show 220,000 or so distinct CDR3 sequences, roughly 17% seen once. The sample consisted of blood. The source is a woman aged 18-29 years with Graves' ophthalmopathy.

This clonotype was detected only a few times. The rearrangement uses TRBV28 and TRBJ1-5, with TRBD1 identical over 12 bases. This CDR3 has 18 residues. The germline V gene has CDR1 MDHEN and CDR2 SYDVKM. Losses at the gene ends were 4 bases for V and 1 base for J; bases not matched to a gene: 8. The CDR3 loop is CASSSLGTGGWSNQPQHF. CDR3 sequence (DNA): TGTGCCAGCAGTTCTCTCGGGACAGGGGGCTGGAGCAATCAGCCCCAGCATTTT.

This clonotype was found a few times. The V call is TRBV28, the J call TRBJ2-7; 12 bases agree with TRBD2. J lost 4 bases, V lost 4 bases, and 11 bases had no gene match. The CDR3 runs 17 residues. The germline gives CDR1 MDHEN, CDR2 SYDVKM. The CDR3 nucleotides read TGTGCCAGCAGTTCCCGACTAGCGGGGGTGGTATTGTACGAGCAGTACTTC. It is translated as CASSSRLAGVVLYEQYF.

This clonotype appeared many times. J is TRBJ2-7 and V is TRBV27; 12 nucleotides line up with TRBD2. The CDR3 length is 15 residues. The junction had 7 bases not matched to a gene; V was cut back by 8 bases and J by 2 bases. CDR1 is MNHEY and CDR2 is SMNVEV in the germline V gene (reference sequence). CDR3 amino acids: CASGKLAGGPYEQYF. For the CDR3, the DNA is TGTGCCAGCGGGAAACTAGCGGGAGGACCCTACGAGCAGTACTTC.

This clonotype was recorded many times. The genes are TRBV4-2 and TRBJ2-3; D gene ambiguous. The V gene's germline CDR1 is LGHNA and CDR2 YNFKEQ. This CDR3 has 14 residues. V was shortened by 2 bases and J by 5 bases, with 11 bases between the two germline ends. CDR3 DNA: TGTGCCAGCAGCCAACGGGTGGGCGGAGATACGCAGTATTTT. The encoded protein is CASSQRVGGDTQYF.

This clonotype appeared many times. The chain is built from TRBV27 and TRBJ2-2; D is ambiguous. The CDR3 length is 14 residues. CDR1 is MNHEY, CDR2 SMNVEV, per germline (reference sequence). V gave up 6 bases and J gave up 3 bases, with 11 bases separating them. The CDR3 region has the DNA TGTGCCAGCAGGCTGGACGGATACACCGGGGAGCTGTTTTTT. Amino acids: CASRLDGYTGELFF.

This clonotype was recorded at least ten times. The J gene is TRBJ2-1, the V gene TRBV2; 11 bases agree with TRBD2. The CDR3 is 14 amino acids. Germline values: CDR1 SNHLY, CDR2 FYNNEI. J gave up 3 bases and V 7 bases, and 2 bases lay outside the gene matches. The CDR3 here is CASTTSGVYNEQFF. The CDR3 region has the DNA TGTGCCAGCACGACTAGCGGGGTCTACAATGAGCAGTTCTTC.

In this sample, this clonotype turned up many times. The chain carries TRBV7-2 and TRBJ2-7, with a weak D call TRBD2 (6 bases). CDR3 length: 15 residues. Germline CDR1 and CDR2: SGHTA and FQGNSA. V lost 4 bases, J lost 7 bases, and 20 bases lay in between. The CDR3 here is CASSSKAAGSREQYF. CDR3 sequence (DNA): TGTGCCAGCAGCTCGAAAGCGGCGGGGTCCCGGGAGCAGTACTTC.

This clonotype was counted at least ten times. CDR3 DNA sequence: TGCAGCCCAGGGACAGGGGGCACGGAAGCTTTCTTT. Its translation is CSPGTGGTEAFF. The V call is TRBV29-1, the J call TRBJ1-1, with 12 bases lining up with TRBD1. The length of the CDR3 is 12 residues. Trimming at V came to 8 bases and at J to 8 bases, leaving 6 bases not matched to a gene. Germline V gene data show CDR1 as SQVTM and CDR2 as ANQGSEA.

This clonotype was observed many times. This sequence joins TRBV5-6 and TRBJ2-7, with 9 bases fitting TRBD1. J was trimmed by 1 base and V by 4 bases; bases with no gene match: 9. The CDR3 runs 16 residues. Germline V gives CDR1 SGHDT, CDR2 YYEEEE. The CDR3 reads CASSLPGTGLSYEQYF. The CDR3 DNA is TGTGCCAGCAGCCTTCCCGGGACAGGGCTTTCCTACGAGCAGTACTTC.

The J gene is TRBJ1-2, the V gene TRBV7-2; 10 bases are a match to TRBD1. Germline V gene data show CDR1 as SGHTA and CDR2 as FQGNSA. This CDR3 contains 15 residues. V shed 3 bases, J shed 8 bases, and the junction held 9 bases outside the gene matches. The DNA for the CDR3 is TGTGCCAGCAGCTTTACCGGGACAGGGGCCCGGGGCTACACCTTC. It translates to CASSFTGTGARGYTF.

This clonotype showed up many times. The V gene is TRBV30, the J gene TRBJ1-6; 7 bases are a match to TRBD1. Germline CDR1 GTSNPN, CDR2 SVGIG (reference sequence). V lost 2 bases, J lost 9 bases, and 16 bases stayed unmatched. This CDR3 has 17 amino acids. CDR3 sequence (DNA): TGTGCCTGGAGTCTACCCCAGATGACAGGGAGTACTTCACCCCTCCACTTT. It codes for CAWSLPQMTGSTSPLHF.

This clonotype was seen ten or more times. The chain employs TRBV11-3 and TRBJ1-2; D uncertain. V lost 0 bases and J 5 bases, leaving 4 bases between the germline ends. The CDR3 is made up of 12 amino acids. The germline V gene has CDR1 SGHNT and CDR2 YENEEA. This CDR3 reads CASSLDRYGYTF. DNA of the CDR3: TGTGCCAGCAGCTTAGACAGATATGGCTACACCTTC.

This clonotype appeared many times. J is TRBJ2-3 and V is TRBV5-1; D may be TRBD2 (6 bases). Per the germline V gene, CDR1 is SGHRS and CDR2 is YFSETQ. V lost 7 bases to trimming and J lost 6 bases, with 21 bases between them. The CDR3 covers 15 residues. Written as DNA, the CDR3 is TGCGCCAGCCGTCGATCTGGCAGCGGGCTCGATACGCAGTATTTT. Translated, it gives CASRRSGSGLDTQYF.

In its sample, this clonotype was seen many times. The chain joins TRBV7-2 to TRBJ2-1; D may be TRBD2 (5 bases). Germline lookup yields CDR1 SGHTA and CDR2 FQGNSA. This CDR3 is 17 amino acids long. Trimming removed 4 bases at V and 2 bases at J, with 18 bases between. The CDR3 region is CASSSPGGSETYNEQFF. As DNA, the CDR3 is TGTGCCAGCAGCTCCCCCGGCGGGTCAGAGACCTACAATGAGCAGTTCTTC.

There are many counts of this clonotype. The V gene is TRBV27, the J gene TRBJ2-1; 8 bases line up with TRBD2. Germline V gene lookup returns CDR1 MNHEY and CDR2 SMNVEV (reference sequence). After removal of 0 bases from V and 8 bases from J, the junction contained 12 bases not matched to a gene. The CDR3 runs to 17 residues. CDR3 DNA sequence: TGTGCCAGCAGTTTATCGGTAGCTAGCCGGGGGGGATATGAGCAGTTCTTC. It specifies CASSLSVASRGGYEQFF.

The CDR3 region has the DNA TGTGCCAGCAGTTTAAGGGCAGGGGGCTCCTACGAGCAGTACTTC. Encoded protein: CASSLRAGGSYEQYF. This chain connects TRBV12-3 or TRBV12-4 to TRBJ2-7; 7 nucleotides agree with TRBD1. The CDR3 runs to 15 residues. J was trimmed by 0 bases and V by 2 bases; bases with no gene match: 4.

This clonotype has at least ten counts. The CDR3 spells CASIEDSSSYNEQFF. The DNA of the CDR3 is TGTGCCAGCATTGAGGACTCTAGCTCCTACAATGAGCAGTTCTTC. V usage is TRBV7-2 and J usage is TRBJ2-1; D might be TRBD2 (5 bases). The V and J ends lost 7 bases and 0 bases respectively, with 13 bases between them. There are 15 residues in the CDR3. Germline loops: CDR1 SGHTA, CDR2 FQGNSA.

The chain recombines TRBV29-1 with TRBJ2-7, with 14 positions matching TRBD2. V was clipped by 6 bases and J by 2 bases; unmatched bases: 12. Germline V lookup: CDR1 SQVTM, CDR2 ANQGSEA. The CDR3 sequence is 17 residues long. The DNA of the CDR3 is TGCAGCGTCTGTTTGATCGGGACTAGCGGGAGAACCTACGAGCAGTACTTC. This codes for CSVCLIGTSGRTYEQYF.

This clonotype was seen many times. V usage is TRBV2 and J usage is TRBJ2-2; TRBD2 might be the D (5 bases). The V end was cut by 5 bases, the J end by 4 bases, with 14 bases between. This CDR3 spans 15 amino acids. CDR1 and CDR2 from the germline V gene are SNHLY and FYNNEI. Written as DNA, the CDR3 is TGTGCCAGCAGTTGGACGGGGAGTGCCACCGGGGAGCTGTTTTTT. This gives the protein CASSWTGSATGELFF. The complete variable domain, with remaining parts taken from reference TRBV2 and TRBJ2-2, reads EPEVTQTPSHQVTQMGQEVILRCVPISNHLYFYWYRQILGQKVEFLVSFYNNEISEKSEIFDDQFSVERPDGSNFTLKIRSTKLEDSAMYFCASSWTGSATGELFFGEGSRLTVL.

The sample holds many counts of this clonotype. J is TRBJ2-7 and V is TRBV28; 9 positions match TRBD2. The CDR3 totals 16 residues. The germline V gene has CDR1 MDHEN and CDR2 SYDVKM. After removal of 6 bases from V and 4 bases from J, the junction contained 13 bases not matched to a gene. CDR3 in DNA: TGTGCCAGCAGCCCGGCCGGTAGCGGGAGTCGGTACGAGCAGTACTTC. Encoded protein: CASSPAGSGSRYEQYF.

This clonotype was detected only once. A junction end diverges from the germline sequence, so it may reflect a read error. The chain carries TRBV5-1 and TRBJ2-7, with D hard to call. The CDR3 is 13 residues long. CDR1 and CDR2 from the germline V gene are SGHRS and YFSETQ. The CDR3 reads CASSLVTTYEQYF. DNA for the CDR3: TGTGCCAGCAGCTTAGTTACAACCTACGAGCAGTACTTC.

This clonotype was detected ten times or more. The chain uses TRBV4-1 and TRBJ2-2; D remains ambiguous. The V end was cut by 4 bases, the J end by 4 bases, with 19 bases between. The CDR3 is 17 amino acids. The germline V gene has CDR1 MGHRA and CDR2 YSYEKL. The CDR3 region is CASSRRTDAPSTGELFF. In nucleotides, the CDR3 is TGCGCCAGCAGCCGTCGGACGGATGCCCCCTCCACCGGGGAGCTGTTTTTT.

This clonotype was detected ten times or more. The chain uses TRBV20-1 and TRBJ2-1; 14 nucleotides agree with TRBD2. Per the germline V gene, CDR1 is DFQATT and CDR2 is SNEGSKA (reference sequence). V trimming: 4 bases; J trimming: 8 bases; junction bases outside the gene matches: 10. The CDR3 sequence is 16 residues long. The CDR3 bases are TGCAGTGCTACGAGACTAGCGGGAGGGCCTTTTGATGAGCAGTTCTTC. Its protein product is CSATRLAGGPFDEQFF.

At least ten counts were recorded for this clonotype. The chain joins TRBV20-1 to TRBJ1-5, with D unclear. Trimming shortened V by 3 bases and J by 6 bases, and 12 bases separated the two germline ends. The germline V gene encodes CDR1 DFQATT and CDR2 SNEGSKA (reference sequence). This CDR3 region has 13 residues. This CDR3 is CSASRESGQPQHF. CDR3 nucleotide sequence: TGCAGTGCTAGTAGGGAGTCGGGTCAGCCCCAGCATTTT.